A selection of T cell receptor beta chains follows, all from one sample in a study of PD-1 blockade in classical Hodgkin lymphoma. Using immunoSEQ multiplex PCR, the repertoire was profiled, and TCRdb retains in-frame clones only, with some absent. The table records around 20,000 clones, more than 75% of them present only once. The sample in question was peripheral blood mononuclear cells (PBMCs), obtained before the second cycle of nivolumab. These receptors were collected from a human donor with classical Hodgkin lymphoma. Each CDR3 is given with its conserved first and last residue.

v_gene,len,j_gene,CDR3aa
TRBV29-1,12,TRBJ2-1,CSVGAPNNEQFF
TRBV27,11,TRBJ2-7,CVTMRGYEQYF
TRBV2,11,TRBJ2-7,CASNVDYEQYF
TRBV5-1,13,TRBJ2-1,CASSLDGIDEQFF
TRBV5-4,16,TRBJ1-4,CASSYKGQGGNEKLFF
TRBV11-2,12,TRBJ2-7,CASSSLRYEQYF
TRBV4-1,12,TRBJ1-5,CASSQGCQSQHF
TRBV28,15,TRBJ2-1,CASSPATSGYNEQFF
TRBV10-3,14,TRBJ1-2,CAISESRGRGGYTF
TRBV27,16,TRBJ2-2,CASRLFGGANTGELFF
TRBV28,14,TRBJ1-3,CASSTEERGNTIYF
TRBV5-4,17,TRBJ2-6,CASSWGQGAAGANVLTF
TRBV11-2,15,TRBJ2-7,CASSSRLGQGYEQYF
TRBV7-9,16,TRBJ1-6,CASSHGGAFNNSPLHF
TRBV11-2,14,TRBJ2-7,CASSLGSAAYEQYF
TRBV15,11,TRBJ1-2,CATSRAGGYTF
TRBV7-9,14,TRBJ2-7,CASSSDRANYEQYF
TRBV10-2,18,TRBJ1-3,CASSGDRGTRASGNTIYF
TRBV11-2,13,TRBJ2-2,CASSSPNTGELFF
TRBV7-3,15,TRBJ1-1,CASSGRGLRGTEAFF
TRBV7-9,14,TRBJ1-6,CASSLDRDTSPLHF
TRBV15,17,TRBJ1-5,CATSRGGLRYSNQPQHF
TRBV6-5,14,TRBJ1-5,CASSLTGRNQPQHF
TRBV5-1,14,TRBJ2-7,CASSRRTGEYEQYF